The 18 T cell receptor beta chains in this list originate from one sample, sequenced in a study of T cell changes during pregnancy in multiple sclerosis (dated by TCRdb to the late 2010s). Library prep was done by the immunoSEQ multiplex PCR assay. In its TCRdb copy, this immuneACCESS table keeps in-frame sequences only and misses some clones. Where compared with another copy, unresolved V genes explain less than half of these, and the others have no known cause. In this sample the table shows tens of thousands of clones, roughly 93% of which occur a single time. The ten largest clones add up to approximately 3.8% of the sample. The source material was CD8+ T cells from peripheral blood mononuclear cells, sampled in the second trimester of pregnancy. These receptors were collected from a female donor with multiple sclerosis, enrolled in a pregnancy study.

The chain links TRBV4-1 to TRBJ1-2; TRBD1 matches 7 bases. The CDR3 sequence is 15 residues long. CDR1 is MGHRA, CDR2 YSYEKL, per germline. With V trimmed by 1 base and J by 1 base, 3 bases remained unmatched. This CDR3 reads CASSQGQGVNYGYTF. In nucleotides, the CDR3 is TGCGCCAGCAGCCAAGGACAGGGTGTTAACTATGGCTACACCTTC.

The genes are TRBV7-6 and TRBJ2-7; maybe TRBD1 (5 bases). The CDR3 has 15 residues. Germline V lookup: CDR1 SGHVS, CDR2 FNYEAQ. Trimming removed 5 bases at V and 2 bases at J, with 16 bases between. The CDR3 here is CASSPSAGKAYEQYF. The CDR3, as DNA: TGTGCCAGCAGCCCCTCGGCAGGGAAAGCCTACGAGCAGTACTTC.

About this clone: Different DNA sequences within this sample yield the same CDR3. The chain has TRBV15 and TRBJ2-6; D might be TRBD2 (6 bases). The germline CDR1 and CDR2 sequences are LNHNV and YYDKDF (reference sequence). This CDR3 is built from 16 residues. Trimming stripped 0 bases from V and 2 bases from J, with 8 bases between. CDR3 bases: TGTGCCACCAGCAGAGATCGGGGGACTGGGGCCAACGTCCTGACTTTC. Amino acid sequence: CATSRDRGTGANVLTF. Variable domain in full (rest from reference TRBV15 and TRBJ2-6): DAMVIQNPRYQVTQFGKPVTLSCSQTLNHNVMYWYQQKSSQAPKLLFHYYDKDFNNEADTPDNFQSRRPNTSFCFLDIRSPGLGDTAMYLCATSRDRGTGANVLTFGAGSRLTVL.

This chain links TRBV9 with TRBJ2-1, with D possibly being TRBD2 (7 bases). Per the germline V gene, CDR1 is SGDLS and CDR2 is YYNGEE. The length of the CDR3 is 15 residues. V dropped 0 bases and J dropped 4 bases, with 11 bases sitting between them. The CDR3 nucleotides read TGTGCCAGCAGCGTAGACGGGGGGCCATACAATGAGCAGTTCTTC. This sequence encodes CASSVDGGPYNEQFF.

This clone was recorded a few times. The genes are TRBV27 and TRBJ1-5; D remains unclear. The ends were cut back, 5 bases at V and 3 bases at J, with 8 bases in the middle. The CDR3 consists of 13 residues. CDR1 and CDR2 from the germline V gene are MNHEY and SMNVEV (reference sequence). CDR3 DNA sequence: TGTGCCAGCAGTGGAGGGTTCAATCAGCCCCAGCATTTT. Translating gives CASSGGFNQPQHF.

This chain links TRBV4-1 with TRBJ1-4, with D possibly matching TRBD1 (5 bases). The CDR3 extends over 12 amino acids. Per the germline V gene, CDR1 is MGHRA and CDR2 is YSYEKL. With 4 bases removed from V and 7 bases from J, the gap between germline ends came to 7 bases. CDR3 sequence: CASSPDTEKLFF. The CDR3 nucleotides are TGCGCCAGCAGCCCGGACACTGAAAAACTGTTTTTT.

V usage is TRBV19 and J usage is TRBJ2-7; TRBD1 might be the D (6 bases). Trimming took 3 bases from V and 3 from J, leaving 18 bases between them. This CDR3 region has 16 residues. Per germline, CDR1 LNHDA and CDR2 SQIVND (reference sequence). The CDR3: CASSIFARGQVYEQYF. The CDR3 coding sequence is TGTGCCAGTAGTATCTTTGCCCGGGGACAAGTCTACGAGCAGTACTTC.

The chain couples TRBV10-3 to TRBJ2-1, with unresolved D. Germline V gives CDR1 ENHRY, CDR2 SYGVKD. Trimming removed 0 bases from V and 10 bases from J, with 7 bases in between. The CDR3 is 12 residues long. The CDR3 reads CAISESAPEQFF. The DNA of the CDR3 is TGTGCCATCAGTGAGTCAGCTCCGGAGCAGTTCTTC.

This clone was seen a handful of times. The chain uses TRBV4-1 and TRBJ2-3; no reliable D call. This CDR3 region has 15 residues. Between the trimmed V and J ends, which lost 0 bases and 7 bases, there was a span of 14 bases. In germline, CDR1 is MGHRA, CDR2 YSYEKL. The CDR3 protein is CASSQEMAVMYTQYF. In nucleotides, the CDR3 is TGCGCCAGCAGCCAAGAAATGGCAGTTATGTATACGCAGTATTTT.

The chain employs TRBV2 and TRBJ1-2; a weak D match, TRBD1 (6 bases). Germline V gene data show CDR1 as SNHLY and CDR2 as FYNNEI. The CDR3 has 15 residues. Trimming left V 8 bases short and J 3 bases short, with 19 bases between. CDR3 loop: CASHKRVDSHYGYTF. The CDR3 nucleotides read TGTGCCAGCCACAAAAGGGTGGACAGTCACTATGGCTACACCTTC.

The chain uses TRBV9 and TRBJ2-5, with D possibly matching TRBD2 (5 bases). The ends were cut back, 0 bases at V and 5 bases at J, with 17 bases in the middle. The CDR3 contains 16 residues. The V gene's germline CDR1 is SGDLS and CDR2 YYNGEE. The CDR3, as DNA: TGTGCCAGCAGCGTAGGAGGGCTAGCTTGGAGGGAGACCCAGTACTTC. Amino acid sequence: CASSVGGLAWRETQYF.

This rearrangement joins TRBV11-1 to TRBJ2-7, with 12 bases identical to TRBD2. CDR3 size: 15 residues. The ends lost 3 bases at V and 4 bases at J; junction bases unmatched: 4. Looked up from germline, CDR1 is SGHAT and CDR2 is FQDESV (reference sequence). Here the CDR3 DNA reads TGTGCCAGCAGCTTTTACGGGACTAGCGGGTACGAGCAGTACTTC. It specifies CASSFYGTSGYEQYF. The variable domain in full, completed from reference TRBV11-1 and TRBJ2-7, reads EAEVAQSPRYKITEKSQAVAFWCDPISGHATLYWYRQILGQGPELLVQFQDESVVDDSQLPKDRFSAERLKGVDSTLKIQPAELGDSAMYLCASSFYGTSGYEQYFGPGTRLTVT.

The V gene is TRBV5-1, the J gene TRBJ2-7; a weak D match, TRBD1 (6 bases). CDR3 length: 14 amino acids. Trimming stripped 2 bases from V and 4 bases from J, with 13 bases between. Germline V gene lookup returns CDR1 SGHRS and CDR2 YFSETQ. The CDR3: CASSFGDIDYEQYF. In DNA, the CDR3 is TGCGCCAGCAGCTTCGGGGACATAGATTACGAGCAGTACTTC.

The rearrangement links TRBV29-1 to TRBJ2-1; 9 bases align to TRBD2. Trimming removed 6 bases from V and 5 bases from J; junction bases left unmatched: 8. Germline V gene lookup returns CDR1 SQVTM and CDR2 ANQGSEA. The CDR3 length is 14 residues. The CDR3 is CSVAREGPHNEQFF. As DNA, the CDR3 is TGCAGCGTCGCGCGGGAGGGCCCCCACAATGAGCAGTTCTTC.

The genes are TRBV28 and TRBJ2-1; D uncertain. Trimming removed 7 bases from V and 9 bases from J, with 16 bases in between. This CDR3 has 13 residues. CDR1 is MDHEN, CDR2 SYDVKM, per germline. The CDR3 sequence is CASTLPQVGEQFF. In DNA form, the CDR3 reads TGTGCCAGCACCTTGCCCCAGGTGGGTGAGCAGTTCTTC.

The chain has TRBV11-3 and TRBJ2-3; 8 positions match TRBD2. Germline trimming cut 8 bases from V and 2 bases from J; bases unmatched to any gene: 3. CDR1 is SGHNT and CDR2 is YENEEA in the germline V gene. There are 13 residues in the CDR3. DNA of the CDR3: TGTGCCAGCCGGGGGGGGGTCACAGATACGCAGTATTTT. It is translated as CASRGGVTDTQYF. Drawing the rest from reference TRBV11-3 and TRBJ2-3, the complete variable domain is EAGVVQSPRYKIIEKKQPVAFWCNPISGHNTLYWYLQNLGQGPELLIRYENEEAVDDSQLPKDRFSAERLKGVDSTLKIQPAELGDSAVYLCASRGGVTDTQYFGPGTRLTVL.

The chain joins TRBV7-9 to TRBJ2-2; 7 bases line up with TRBD1. J gave up 0 bases and V 6 bases, and 4 bases lay outside the gene matches. Per germline, CDR1 SEHNR and CDR2 FQNEAQ (reference sequence). CDR3 length: 15 amino acids. The CDR3 DNA is TGTGCCAGCAGTTCCGGGACAGCGAACACCGGGGAGCTGTTTTTT. The encoded protein is CASSSGTANTGELFF.

The chain is built from TRBV6-1 and TRBJ2-7, with D possibly being TRBD2 (5 bases). The germline V and J ends were trimmed by 10 bases and 1 base, with 11 bases remaining between them. Looked up from germline, CDR1 is MNHNS and CDR2 is SASEGT. The CDR3 runs to 12 residues. In nucleotides, the CDR3 is TGTGCCACCATCGAGGGTTCCTACGAGCAGTACTTC. This translates into CATIEGSYEQYF.